Below are 16 T cell receptor beta chains sequenced from a single sample in a study of T cells in Graves' hyperthyroidism and ophthalmopathy. TCR beta CDR3 regions were amplified from RNA transcripts. Initially, a first-round RT-PCR of the TCR CDR3 employed the HTBI primer set. MiXCR, applied by TCRdb to the multiplex PCR reads, yields one record per CDR3 protein. The repertoire includes under 650,000 distinct CDR3 sequences, roughly 17% of them detected once, and less than 4.5% sits in the top ten. Sequencing was done on a sample of blood. All receptors come from a woman under 40 with Graves' hyperthyroidism.

This clonotype was seen ten or more times. The rearrangement links TRBV5-1 to TRBJ1-1; 12 nucleotides line up with TRBD1. Germline V lookup: CDR1 SGHRS, CDR2 YFSETQ. There are 15 residues in the CDR3. V dropped 4 bases and J dropped 5; count of bases not matched to a gene: 6. The CDR3 reads CASSPGTGGRTEAFF. The CDR3 DNA follows: TGCGCCAGCAGCCCCGGGACAGGGGGCAGGACTGAAGCTTTCTTT. Combining the CDR3 with reference TRBV5-1 and TRBJ1-1 gives the whole variable domain KAGVTQTPRYLIKTRGQQVTLSCSPISGHRSVSWYQQTPGQGLQFLFEYFSETQRNKGNFPGRFSGRQFSNSRSEMNVSTLELGDSALYLCASSPGTGGRTEAFFGQGTRLTVV.

The chain joins TRBV6-1 to TRBJ2-5; D ambiguous. With 10 bases removed from V and 5 bases from J, the gap between germline ends came to 11 bases. CDR1 is MNHNS, CDR2 SASEGT, per germline. This CDR3 is 11 amino acids long. The CDR3 coding sequence is TGTGCCACTAAGCGAACTGAGACCCAGTACTTC. Its protein is CATKRTETQYF.

The chain joins TRBV3-1 to TRBJ2-5; TRBD1 agrees at 7 bases. This CDR3 region has 14 residues. Germline V gene sequence: CDR1 LGHDT, CDR2 YNNKEL (reference sequence). J lost 5 bases, V lost 5 bases, and 8 bases had no gene match. The CDR3 protein is CASSFTGTEETQYF. In DNA form, the CDR3 reads TGTGCCAGCAGCTTTACCGGGACAGAGGAGACCCAGTACTTC.

This clonotype occurred many times. The chain is built from TRBV7-2 and TRBJ2-7; D is unclear. Germline V CDR1 and CDR2: SGHTA, FQGNSA. The CDR3 extends over 15 amino acids. V shed 3 bases and J shed 3 bases, with 15 bases lying between them. CDR3 protein: CASSLDAPFFYEQYF. As DNA, the CDR3 is TGTGCCAGCAGCTTGGACGCTCCCTTCTTCTACGAGCAGTACTTC.

Details on this clonotype: At one end, the junction sequence differs from germline, possibly due to a read error. V is TRBV6-1 and J is TRBJ2-1; 9 positions match TRBD2. The CDR3 spans 15 residues. The germline V gene encodes CDR1 MNHNS and CDR2 SASEGT. As DNA, the CDR3 is TGTGCCAGCAGCCGGATAGCGGGGGCCTACAGTGAGCAGTTCTTC. Translation: CASSRIAGAYSEQFF.

V is TRBV18 and J is TRBJ2-2, with 13 positions matching TRBD2. This CDR3 spans 16 amino acids. In germline, CDR1 is KGHSH, CDR2 LQKENI. With 6 bases clipped from V and 6 bases from J, the junction kept 7 bases outside the gene matches. CDR3 in amino acids: CASSTGLAGVPGELFF. The CDR3 coding sequence is TGTGCCAGCTCGACCGGACTAGCGGGAGTTCCCGGGGAGCTGTTTTTT.

This clonotype occurred a few times. The chain uses TRBV5-1 and TRBJ1-3, with no clear D. This CDR3 region has 13 residues. Trimming pared 2 bases from V and 4 bases from J, leaving 7 bases between. The germline V gene has CDR1 SGHRS and CDR2 YFSETQ. The CDR3 DNA sequence: TGCGCCAGCAGCTTAGACGGCGGAAACACCATATATTTT. Encoded protein: CASSLDGGNTIYF.

There are a few counts of this clonotype. V and J are TRBV2 and TRBJ1-2; D unresolved. Germline V CDR1 and CDR2: SNHLY, FYNNEI. Trimming removed 10 bases at V and 5 bases at J, with 17 bases between. The CDR3 has 13 residues. CDR3 amino acids: CATKGSGGYGYTF. CDR3 in DNA: TGTGCCACCAAGGGCAGTGGCGGGTATGGCTACACCTTC. Based on the CDR3 plus reference TRBV2 and TRBJ1-2, the full variable domain is EPEVTQTPSHQVTQMGQEVILRCVPISNHLYFYWYRQILGQKVEFLVSFYNNEISEKSEIFDDQFSVERPDGSNFTLKIRSTKLEDSAMYFCATKGSGGYGYTFGSGTRLTVV.

V is TRBV28 and J is TRBJ2-7, with 11 nucleotides matching TRBD1. Germline CDR1 is MDHEN and CDR2 is SYDVKM. The CDR3 length is 15 residues. With V trimmed by 5 bases and J by 5 bases, 8 bases remained unmatched. The CDR3 reads CASSLQDRGLNEQYF. The DNA of the CDR3 is TGTGCCAGCAGTCTTCAGGACAGGGGGCTCAACGAGCAGTACTTC.

This chain connects TRBV20-1 to TRBJ1-1, with D uncertain. Germline V gives CDR1 DFQATT, CDR2 SNEGSKA (reference sequence). Trimming shortened V by 2 bases and J by 1 base, and 11 bases separated the two germline ends. The CDR3 contains 14 residues. CDR3 sequence (DNA): TGCAGTGCTAGAAAACCCACAGCGAACACTGAAGCTTTCTTT. It specifies CSARKPTANTEAFF.

This clonotype was observed a few times. The chain joins TRBV29-1 to TRBJ2-2; 10 positions match TRBD2. The CDR3 contains 14 residues. The V and J ends lost 6 bases and 1 base, in that order; junction bases with no gene match: 2. Germline V gene data show CDR1 as SQVTM and CDR2 as ANQGSEA. DNA of the CDR3: TGCAGCGTGGGGACTAGCGAGAACACCGGGGAGCTGTTTTTT. Its protein is CSVGTSENTGELFF.

This clonotype was observed at least ten times. V is TRBV28 and J is TRBJ1-5; 12 bases fit TRBD1. Trimming cost V 8 bases and J 3 bases; bases outside gene matches: 2. The CDR3 is 14 amino acids. The germline gives CDR1 MDHEN, CDR2 SYDVKM. For the CDR3, the DNA is TGTGCCAGCGGGACAGGGGGCCTCAATCAGCCCCAGCATTTT. It codes for CASGTGGLNQPQHF.

In its sample, this clonotype was seen many times. The J gene is TRBJ2-3, the V gene TRBV4-2; 12 bases line up with TRBD2. Germline-derived CDR1 and CDR2 are LGHNA and YNFKEQ. V was clipped by 0 bases and J by 0 bases; unmatched bases: 4. This CDR3 contains 18 residues. The DNA of the CDR3 is TGTGCCAGCAGCCAAGATCTAGCGGGAGGGCCTAGCACAGATACGCAGTATTTT. Amino acid sequence: CASSQDLAGGPSTDTQYF.

This clonotype was seen a single time. This could be a read error, since a much larger clone is one nucleotide away. The chain recombines TRBV20-1 with TRBJ2-5, with a possible D match to TRBD1 (6 bases). This CDR3 has 14 residues. Germline assignment: CDR1 DFQATT and CDR2 SNEGSKA (reference sequence). The CDR3 here is CNARDLRGLETQYF. The CDR3 bases are TGCAATGCTAGAGATCTCAGGGGTCTGGAGACCCAGTACTTC.

In its sample, this clonotype was seen many times. The V gene is TRBV2, the J gene TRBJ1-2, with TRBD1 identical over 8 bases. Germline V gene lookup returns CDR1 SNHLY and CDR2 FYNNEI. The ends lost 3 bases at V and 1 base at J; junction bases unmatched: 4. CDR3 length equals 15 residues. The CDR3 coding sequence is TGTGCCAGCAGTGACATGACAGGGGATAACTATGGCTACACCTTC. Translation: CASSDMTGDNYGYTF.

In this sample, this clonotype turned up many times. One junction end disagrees with the germline gene, perhaps due to a read error. This rearrangement joins TRBV2 to TRBJ2-4; D gene uncertain. CDR3 length equals 16 residues. Germline CDR1 is SNHLY and CDR2 is FYNNEI. CDR3 region: CANSPSRFQAKNIQYF. In nucleotides, the CDR3 is TGTGCCAACAGTCCCTCCCGGTTCCAGGCCAAAAACATTCAGTACTTC. The full variable domain, with the rest looked up from reference TRBV2 and TRBJ2-4, is EPEVTQTPSHQVTQMGQEVILRCVPISNHLYFYWYRQILGQKVEFLVSFYNNEISEKSEIFDDQFSVERPDGSNFTLKIRSTKLEDSAMYFCANSPSRFQAKNIQYFGAGTRLSVL.